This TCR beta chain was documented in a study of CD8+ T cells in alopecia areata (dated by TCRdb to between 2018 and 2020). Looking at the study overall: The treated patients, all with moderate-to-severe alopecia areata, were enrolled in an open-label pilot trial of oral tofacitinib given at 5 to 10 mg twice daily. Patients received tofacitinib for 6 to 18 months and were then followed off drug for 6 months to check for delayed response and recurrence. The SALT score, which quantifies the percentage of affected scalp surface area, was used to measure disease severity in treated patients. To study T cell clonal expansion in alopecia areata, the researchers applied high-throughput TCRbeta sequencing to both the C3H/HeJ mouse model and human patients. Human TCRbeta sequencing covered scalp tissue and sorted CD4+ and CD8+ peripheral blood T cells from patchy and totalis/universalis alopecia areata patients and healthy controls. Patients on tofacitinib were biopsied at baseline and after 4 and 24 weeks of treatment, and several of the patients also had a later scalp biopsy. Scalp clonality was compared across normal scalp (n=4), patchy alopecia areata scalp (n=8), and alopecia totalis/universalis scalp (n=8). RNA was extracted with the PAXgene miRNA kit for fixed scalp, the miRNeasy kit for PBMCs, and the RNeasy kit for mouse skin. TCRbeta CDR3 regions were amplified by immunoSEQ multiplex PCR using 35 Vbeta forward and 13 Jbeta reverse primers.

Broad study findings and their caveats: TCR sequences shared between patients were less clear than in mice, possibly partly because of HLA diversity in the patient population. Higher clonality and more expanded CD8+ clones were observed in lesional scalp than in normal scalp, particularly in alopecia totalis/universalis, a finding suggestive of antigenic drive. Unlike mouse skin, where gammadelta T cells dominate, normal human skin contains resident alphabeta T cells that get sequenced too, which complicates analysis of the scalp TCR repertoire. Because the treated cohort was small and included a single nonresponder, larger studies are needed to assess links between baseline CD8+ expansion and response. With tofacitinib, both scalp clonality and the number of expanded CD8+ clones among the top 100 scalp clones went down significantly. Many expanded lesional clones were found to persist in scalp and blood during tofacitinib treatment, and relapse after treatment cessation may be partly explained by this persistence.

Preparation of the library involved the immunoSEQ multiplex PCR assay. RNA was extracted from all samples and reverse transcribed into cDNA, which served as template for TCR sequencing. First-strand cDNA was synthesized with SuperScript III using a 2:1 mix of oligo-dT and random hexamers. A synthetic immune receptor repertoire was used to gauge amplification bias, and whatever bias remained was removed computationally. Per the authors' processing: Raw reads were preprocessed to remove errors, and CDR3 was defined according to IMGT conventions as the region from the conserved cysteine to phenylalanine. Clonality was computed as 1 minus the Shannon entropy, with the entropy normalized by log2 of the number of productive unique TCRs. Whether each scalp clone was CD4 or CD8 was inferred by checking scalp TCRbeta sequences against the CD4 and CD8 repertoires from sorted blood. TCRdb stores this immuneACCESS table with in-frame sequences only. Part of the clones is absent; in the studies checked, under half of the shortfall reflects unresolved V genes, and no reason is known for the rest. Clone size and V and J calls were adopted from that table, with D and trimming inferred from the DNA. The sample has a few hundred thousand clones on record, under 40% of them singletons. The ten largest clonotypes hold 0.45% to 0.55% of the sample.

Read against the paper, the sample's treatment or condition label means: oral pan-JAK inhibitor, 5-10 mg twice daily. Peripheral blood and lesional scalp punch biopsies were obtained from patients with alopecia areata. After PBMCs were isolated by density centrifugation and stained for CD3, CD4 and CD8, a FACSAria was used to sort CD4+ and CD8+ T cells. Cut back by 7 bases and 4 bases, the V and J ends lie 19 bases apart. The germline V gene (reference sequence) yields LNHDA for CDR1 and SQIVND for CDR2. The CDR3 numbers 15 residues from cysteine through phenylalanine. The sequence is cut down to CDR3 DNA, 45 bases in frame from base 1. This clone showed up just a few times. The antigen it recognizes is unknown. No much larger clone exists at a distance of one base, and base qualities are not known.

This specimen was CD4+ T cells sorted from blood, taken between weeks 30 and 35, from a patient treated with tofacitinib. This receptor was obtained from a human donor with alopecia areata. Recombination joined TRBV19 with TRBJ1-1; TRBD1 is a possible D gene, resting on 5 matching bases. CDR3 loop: CASIPRAGLGTEAFF. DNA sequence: TGTGCCAGTATCCCCCGAGCAGGGTTGGGCACTGAAGCTTTCTTT.